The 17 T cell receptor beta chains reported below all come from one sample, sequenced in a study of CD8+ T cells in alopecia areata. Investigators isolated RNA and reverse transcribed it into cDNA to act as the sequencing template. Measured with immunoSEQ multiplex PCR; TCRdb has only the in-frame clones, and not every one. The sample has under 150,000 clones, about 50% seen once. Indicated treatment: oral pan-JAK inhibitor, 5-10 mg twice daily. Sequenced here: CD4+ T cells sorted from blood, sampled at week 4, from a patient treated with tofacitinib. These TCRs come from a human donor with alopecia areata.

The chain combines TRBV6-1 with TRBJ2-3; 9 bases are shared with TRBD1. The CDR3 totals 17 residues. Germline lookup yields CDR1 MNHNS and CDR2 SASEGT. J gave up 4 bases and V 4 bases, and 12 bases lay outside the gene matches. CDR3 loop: CASSVSPGQGVADTQYF. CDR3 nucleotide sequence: TGTGCCAGCAGTGTATCGCCGGGACAGGGTGTAGCAGATACGCAGTATTTT.

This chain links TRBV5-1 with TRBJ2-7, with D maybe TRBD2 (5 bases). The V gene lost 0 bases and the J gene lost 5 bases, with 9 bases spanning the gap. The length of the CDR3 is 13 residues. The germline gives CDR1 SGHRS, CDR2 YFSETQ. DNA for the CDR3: TGCGCCAGCAGCTTGGACACCGGGGACGAGCAGTACTTC. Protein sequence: CASSLDTGDEQYF.

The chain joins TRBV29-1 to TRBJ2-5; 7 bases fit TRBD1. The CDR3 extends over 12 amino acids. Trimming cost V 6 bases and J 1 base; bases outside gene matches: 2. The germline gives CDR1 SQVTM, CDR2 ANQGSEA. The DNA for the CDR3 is TGCAGCGTCACAGGGGCCCAAGAGACCCAGTACTTC. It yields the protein CSVTGAQETQYF.

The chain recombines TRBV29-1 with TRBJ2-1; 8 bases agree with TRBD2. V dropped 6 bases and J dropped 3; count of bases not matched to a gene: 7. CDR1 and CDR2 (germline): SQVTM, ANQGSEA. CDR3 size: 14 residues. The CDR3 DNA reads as TGCAGCGTCGCCAGCGGGAGTGTCTACAATGAGCAGTTCTTC. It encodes CSVASGSVYNEQFF.

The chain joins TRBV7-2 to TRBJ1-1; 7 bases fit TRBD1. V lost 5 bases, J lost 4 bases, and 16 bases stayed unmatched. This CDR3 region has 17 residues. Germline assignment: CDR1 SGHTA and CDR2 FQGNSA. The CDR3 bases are TGTGCCAGCAGCCCAGGACAGGTCTACTTTAGGGTCACTGAAGCTTTCTTT. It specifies CASSPGQVYFRVTEAFF.

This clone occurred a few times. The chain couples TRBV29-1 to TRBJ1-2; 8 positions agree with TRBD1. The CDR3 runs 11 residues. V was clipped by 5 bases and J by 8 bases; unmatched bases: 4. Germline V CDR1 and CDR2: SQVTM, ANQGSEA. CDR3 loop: CSVSTGDGYTF. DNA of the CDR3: TGCAGCGTTTCGACAGGGGACGGCTACACCTTC.

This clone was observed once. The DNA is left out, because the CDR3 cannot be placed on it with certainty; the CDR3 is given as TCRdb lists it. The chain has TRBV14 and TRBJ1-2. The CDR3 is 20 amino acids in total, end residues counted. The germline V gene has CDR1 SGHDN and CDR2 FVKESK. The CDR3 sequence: CASSHGYTFGSGTRLTSYTF.

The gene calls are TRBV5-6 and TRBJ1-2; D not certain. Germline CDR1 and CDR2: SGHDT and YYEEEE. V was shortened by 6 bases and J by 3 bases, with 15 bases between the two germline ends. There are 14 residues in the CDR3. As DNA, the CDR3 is TGTGCCAGCACACCATGGCCAGGTGACTATGGCTACACCTTC. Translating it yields CASTPWPGDYGYTF.

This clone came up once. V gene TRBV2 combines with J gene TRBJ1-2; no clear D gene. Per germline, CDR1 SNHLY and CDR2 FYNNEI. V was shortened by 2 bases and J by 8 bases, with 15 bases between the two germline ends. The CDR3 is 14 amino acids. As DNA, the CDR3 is TGTGCCAGCAGTGAACATACGGACTCGGGCGGCTACACCTTC. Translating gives CASSEHTDSGGYTF.

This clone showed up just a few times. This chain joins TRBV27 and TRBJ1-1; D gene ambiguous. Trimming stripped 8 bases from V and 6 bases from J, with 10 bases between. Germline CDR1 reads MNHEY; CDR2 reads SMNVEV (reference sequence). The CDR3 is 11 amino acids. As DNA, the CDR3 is TGTGCCAGCCACAAGGGCGCTGAAGCTTTCTTT. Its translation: CASHKGAEAFF.

The CDR3 region has the DNA TGTGCCTGGAGTGTAGGATGGCAGGGGAAGACTTTCTTT. Its translation is CAWSVGWQGKTFF. The chain recombines TRBV30 with TRBJ1-1, with D perhaps TRBD1 (6 bases). Trimming left V 0 bases short and J 12 bases short, with 17 bases between. The CDR3 is 13 amino acids. The germline CDR1 and CDR2 sequences are GTSNPN and SVGIG (reference sequence).

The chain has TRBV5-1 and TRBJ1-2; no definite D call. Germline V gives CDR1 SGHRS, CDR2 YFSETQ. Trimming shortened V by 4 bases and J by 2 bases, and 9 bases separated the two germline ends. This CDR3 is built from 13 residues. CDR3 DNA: TGCGCCAGCAGCACTACAGAGAACTATGGCTACACCTTC. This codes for CASSTTENYGYTF.

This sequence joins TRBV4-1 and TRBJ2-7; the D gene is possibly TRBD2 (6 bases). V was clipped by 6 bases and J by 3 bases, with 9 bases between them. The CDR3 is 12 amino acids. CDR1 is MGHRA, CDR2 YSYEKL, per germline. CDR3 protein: CASSLTSYEQYF. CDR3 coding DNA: TGCGCCAGCAGTCTGACTAGCTACGAGCAGTACTTC.

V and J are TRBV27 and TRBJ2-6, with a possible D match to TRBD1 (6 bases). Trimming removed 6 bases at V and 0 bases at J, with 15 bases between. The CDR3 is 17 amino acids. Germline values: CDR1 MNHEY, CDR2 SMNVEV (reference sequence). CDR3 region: CASRGAGVSSGANVLTF. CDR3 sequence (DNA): TGTGCCAGCAGGGGGGCAGGCGTTAGCTCTGGGGCCAACGTCCTGACTTTC.

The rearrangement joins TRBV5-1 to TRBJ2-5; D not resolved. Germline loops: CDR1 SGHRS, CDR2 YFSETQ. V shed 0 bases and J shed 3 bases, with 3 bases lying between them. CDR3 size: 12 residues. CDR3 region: CASSLEKETQYF. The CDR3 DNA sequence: TGCGCCAGCAGCTTGGAGAAAGAGACCCAGTACTTC.

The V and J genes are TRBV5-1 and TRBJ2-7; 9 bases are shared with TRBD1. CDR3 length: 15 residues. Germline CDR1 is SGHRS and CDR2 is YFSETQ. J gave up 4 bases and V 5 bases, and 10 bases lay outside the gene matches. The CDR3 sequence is CASRLRTGDAYEQYF. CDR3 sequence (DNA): TGCGCCAGCAGACTTCGGACAGGGGATGCATACGAGCAGTACTTC.

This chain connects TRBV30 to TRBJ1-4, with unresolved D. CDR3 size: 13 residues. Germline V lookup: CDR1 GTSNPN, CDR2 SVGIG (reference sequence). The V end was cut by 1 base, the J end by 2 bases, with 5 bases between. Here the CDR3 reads CAWSAGTNEKLFF. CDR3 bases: TGTGCCTGGAGTGCCGGGACTAATGAAAAACTGTTTTTT. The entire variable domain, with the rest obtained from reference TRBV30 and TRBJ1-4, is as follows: SQTIHQWPATLVQPVGSPLSLECTVEGTSNPNLYWYRQAAGRGLQLLFYSVGIGQISSEVPQNLSASRPQDRQFILSSKKLLLSDSGFYLCAWSAGTNEKLFFGSGTQLSVL.